This is a list of T cell receptor beta chains from one sample in a study of technical replicates of blood from several donors. The method was immunoSEQ multiplex PCR; TCRdb's version includes in-frame clones alone and lacks a portion of them. The repertoire holds roughly 70,000 clones, with approximately 94% as singletons. The sample was T cells isolated from PBMCs. The source of these receptors is a human donor in good health. Each CDR3 is given with its conserved first and last residue. D genes are given only for firm matches. Rows may omit the clone size; those that give it use once, few, many or a size class.

d_gene,v_gene,abundance,j_gene,CDR3aa,CDR3nt
NA,TRBV21-1,NA,TRBJ2-3,CASSIRTGLTDTQYF,TGTGCCAGCAGCATCAGGACAGGGCTCACAGATACGCAGTATTTT
NA,TRBV6-6,few,TRBJ1-3,CASSYPKGNGNTIYF,TGTGCCAGCAGTTACCCGAAGGGGAACGGAAACACCATATATTTT
TRBD2,TRBV4-1,NA,TRBJ2-2,CASSQGIAGGANTGELFF,TGCGCCAGCAGCCAAGGCATAGCGGGAGGCGCGAACACCGGGGAGCTGTTTTTT
NA,TRBV29-1,NA,TRBJ2-7,CSTTGQYYEQYF,TGCAGCACCACCGGACAGTACTACGAGCAGTACTTC
NA,TRBV6-5,NA,TRBJ2-1,CASITGLLYEQFF,TGTGCCAGCATAACGGGTCTTTTGTATGAGCAGTTCTTC
NA,TRBV30,NA,TRBJ2-7,CAWSEPPRGPIYEQYF,TGTGCCTGGAGTGAGCCGCCCAGGGGCCCAATTTACGAGCAGTACTTC
NA,TRBV30,once,TRBJ2-1,CAWSVAFDSYNEQFF,TGTGCCTGGAGTGTAGCTTTCGACTCCTACAATGAGCAGTTCTTC
NA,TRBV9,NA,TRBJ1-2,CALQTNYGYTF,TGTGCCCTACAGACTAACTATGGCTACACCTTC
NA,TRBV19,NA,TRBJ1-2,CASSIAPDSGYGYTF,TGTGCCAGTAGTATAGCCCCGGACTCGGGCTATGGCTACACCTTC
TRBD1,TRBV2,NA,TRBJ2-7,CASSPGQAIYEQYF,TGTGCCAGCAGCCCGGGACAGGCCATCTACGAGCAGTACTTC
TRBD1,TRBV6-1,NA,TRBJ1-3,CASTEGQGRGNTIYF,TGTGCCAGCACCGAGGGACAGGGGAGGGGAAACACCATATATTTT
NA,TRBV11-3,NA,TRBJ2-5,CASSRDNPSLETQYF,TGTGCCAGCAGTCGGGACAACCCATCCTTAGAGACCCAGTACTTC
TRBD1,TRBV7-8,once,TRBJ2-2,CASSLVGTEKTGELFF,TGTGCCAGCAGCTTAGTCGGGACAGAGAAAACCGGGGAGCTGTTTTTT
NA,TRBV11-3,NA,TRBJ1-2,CASSPGEYGYTF,TGTGCCAGCAGCCCGGGAGAGTATGGCTACACCTTC
NA,TRBV6-5,once,TRBJ1-1,CASSRGSAEAFF,TGTGCCAGCAGTCGGGGAAGCGCTGAAGCTTTCTTT
NA,TRBV6-1,once,TRBJ1-4,CASNVGKLFF,TGTGCCAGCAACGTCGGAAAACTGTTTTTT
TRBD2,TRBV27,NA,TRBJ2-3,CASSRLAGTDTQYF,TGTGCCAGCAGCCGACTAGCGGGCACAGATACGCAGTATTTT
TRBD1,TRBV30,NA,TRBJ2-1,CAWTIGQGTYNEQFF,TGTGCCTGGACCATAGGACAGGGGACCTACAATGAGCAGTTCTTC
NA,TRBV6-5,NA,TRBJ1-1,CASKTQVGNTEAFF,TGTGCCAGCAAGACACAGGTCGGGAACACTGAAGCTTTCTTT